These T cell receptor beta chains were read from a single sample in a study of blood T cell repertoires in COVID-19. TCRdb's copy holds only in-frame clones and misses some; the assay was immunoSEQ multiplex PCR. The profile shows 260,000 or so clones, 83% of them singletons. What was sequenced was PBMCs or T cells enriched from blood (not recorded which). These receptors all stem from a woman aged 40 to 49 who had been exposed to COVID-19. Each CDR3 is given with its conserved first and last residue.

>TRBV3-1/TRBV3-2|12|TRBJ1-2
CASSHGDYGYTF
>TRBV6-4|12|TRBJ2-3
CASGGVPDTQYF
>TRBV6-5|14|TRBJ1-5
CASSLEGVSQPQHF
>TRBV9|14|TRBJ1-1
CASSTRTGDTEAFF
>TRBV28|16|TRBJ1-2
CASSLGTGSQSRGYTF
>TRBV5-1|16|TRBJ2-3
CASSLGGTGYTDTQYF
>TRBV7-8|16|TRBJ2-5
CASSLGVAGGKETQYF
>TRBV5-1|14|TRBJ1-2
CASNKGDTNYGYTF
>TRBV6-2/TRBV6-3|15|TRBJ2-3
CASSYASSSRDTQYF
>TRBV7-2|16|TRBJ1-6
CASSPGQGPNNSPLHF
>TRBV14|16|TRBJ1-3
CASSLNRRGFGNTIYF
>TRBV5-1|13|TRBJ2-7
CASRGTGSYEQYF
>TRBV27|17|TRBJ1-5
CASRKQGGPYSNQPQHF
>TRBV7-6|11|TRBJ2-7
CASSQRTEQYF
>TRBV7-9|17|TRBJ2-6
CASSLGFSVPGANVLTF
>TRBV12-5|15|TRBJ1-2
CASGLTAGGAYGYTF
>TRBV28|12|TRBJ1-3
CASSFSGNTIYF
>TRBV2|18|TRBJ1-2
CASSEALGQGASSYGYTF
>TRBV30|13|TRBJ1-5
CAWSVQGDRPQHF
>TRBV6-5|15|TRBJ2-7
CATLPGGGGGYEQYF
>TRBV28|15|TRBJ2-7
CASSPDRGFGYEQYF
>TRBV4-2|13|TRBJ1-2
CASSHRGNYGYTF
>TRBV29-1|13|TRBJ1-2
CSAAGHVNYGYTF
>TRBV20-1|14|TRBJ2-7
CSASGGPRAYEQYF
>TRBV6-5|15|TRBJ1-2
CASRPWTGPQGGYTF
>TRBV30|11|TRBJ1-2
CAWSVGGGYTF
>TRBV5-6|17|TRBJ1-5
CASSFTSAGDSNQPQHF
>TRBV3-1/TRBV3-2|13|TRBJ1-5
CASSQDEGQPQHF
>TRBV10-2|19|TRBJ2-2
CASSGPAGVINTNTGELFF
>TRBV7-9|15|TRBJ1-2
CASSFQGGIDYGYTF
>TRBV27|14|TRBJ1-2
CASSPDRRNYGYTF
>TRBV5-1|15|TRBJ2-1
CASRSLRLADNEQFF
>TRBV6-2/TRBV6-3|14|TRBJ2-5
CASSLIAVQETQYF
>TRBV5-1|16|TRBJ1-1
CASSLGRGGVNTEAFF
>TRBV4-1|18|TRBJ2-5
CASSQEFAGGFLQETQYF
>TRBV4-2|16|TRBJ1-6
CASSQVGGRGSSPLHF
>TRBV5-8|14|TRBJ1-2
CASSWDRGRGGYTF
>TRBV5-1|15|TRBJ2-7
CASSLGEVSSYEQYF
>TRBV19|16|TRBJ1-3
CASTTSSRSSGNTIYF
>TRBV2|14|TRBJ1-2
CASSDRAANYGYTF
>TRBV11-2|13|TRBJ1-6
CASTVGGSSPLHF
>TRBV10-1|12|TRBJ2-7
CASSCFSYEQYF
>TRBV9|17|TRBJ2-2
CASSVNRDREFTGELFF
>TRBV18|15|TRBJ2-1
CASSPTSGGANEQFF
>TRBV2|16|TRBJ2-1
CASTDGRTGGFSEQFF
>TRBV7-2|13|TRBJ1-2
CASSGTGWDGYTF
>TRBV11-2|16|TRBJ2-5
CASRRGGGGHQETQYF